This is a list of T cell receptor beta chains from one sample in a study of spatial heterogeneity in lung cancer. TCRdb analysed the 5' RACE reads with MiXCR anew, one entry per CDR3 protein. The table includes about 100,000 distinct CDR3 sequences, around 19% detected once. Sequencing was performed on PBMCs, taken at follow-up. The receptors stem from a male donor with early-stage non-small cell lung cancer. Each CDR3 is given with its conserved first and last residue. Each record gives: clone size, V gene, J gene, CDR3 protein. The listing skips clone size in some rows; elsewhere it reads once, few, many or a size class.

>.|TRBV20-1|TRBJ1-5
CSATSTGNHQPQHF
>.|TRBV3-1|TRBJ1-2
CASSQEYGRAYTF
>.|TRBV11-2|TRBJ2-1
CASSLAMDQFF
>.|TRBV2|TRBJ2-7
CASGQLDEQYF
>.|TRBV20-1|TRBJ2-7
CSARESGIYEQYF
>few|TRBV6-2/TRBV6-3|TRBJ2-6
CASTNERGSHSGANVLTF
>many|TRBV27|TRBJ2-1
CASSFQGGNEQFF
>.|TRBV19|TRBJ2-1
CASSSLTGGSGNEQFF
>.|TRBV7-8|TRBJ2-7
CASSPWPSGTPYEQYF
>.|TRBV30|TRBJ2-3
CAWTLAGGTDTQYF
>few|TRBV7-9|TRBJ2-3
CASSPRAGRADTQYF
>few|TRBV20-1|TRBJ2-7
CSAREGSGTQYEQYF
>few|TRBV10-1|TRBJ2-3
CASSESSLAGRGTDTQYF
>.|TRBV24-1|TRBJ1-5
CASTGGIGQPQHF
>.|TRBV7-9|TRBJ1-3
CASSLGLEGPGNTIYF
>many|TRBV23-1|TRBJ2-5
CASIYFTMNSQQETQYF
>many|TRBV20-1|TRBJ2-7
CSARNPSGLAGVGGQYF
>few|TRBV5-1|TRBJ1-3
CASSPDSGNTIYF
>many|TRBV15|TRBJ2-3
CATSRGTETDTQYF
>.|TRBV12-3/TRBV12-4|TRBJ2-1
CASSLEESGGRQFF
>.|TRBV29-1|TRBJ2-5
CSVGQGAKTQYF
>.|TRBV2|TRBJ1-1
CASSEGTDPYMNTEAFF
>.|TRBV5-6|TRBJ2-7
CASSRQGGTYEQYF